These 31 T cell receptor beta chains were all obtained from the same sample, sequenced in a study of control samples from healthy donors and cancer patients (dated by TCRdb to about 2020). Libraries were constructed by the immunoSEQ multiplex PCR assay. Imported from immuneACCESS, the table was reduced by TCRdb to in-frame sequences with V and J called. These copies leave out some clones; in studies compared against another copy, an unresolved V gene accounts for under half, and the cause of the remainder is not known. Counted in this sample were over 85,000 clones; approximately 95% of them appeared once. Of the sample, about 1.5% falls within the top ten clones. Sample: blood. These receptors were taken from a woman in her twenties or thirties in good health.

The chain carries TRBV20-1 and TRBJ2-3; no clear D gene. Looked up from germline, CDR1 is DFQATT and CDR2 is SNEGSKA (reference sequence). V lost 0 bases, J lost 6 bases, and 4 bases lay in between. This CDR3 is built from 11 residues. CDR3 amino acids: CSAREGDTQYF. CDR3 bases: TGCAGTGCTAGAGAGGGTGATACGCAGTATTTT.

The chain is built from TRBV19 and TRBJ1-5, with D perhaps matching TRBD1 (6 bases). Looked up from germline, CDR1 is LNHDA and CDR2 is SQIVND (reference sequence). The V and J ends lost 5 bases and 1 base respectively, with 12 bases between them. CDR3 length: 15 amino acids. In nucleotides, the CDR3 is TGTGCCAGTAGTGTGGGGGCGGGAAGCAATCAGCCCCAGCATTTT. This translates into CASSVGAGSNQPQHF.

The V call is TRBV12-5, the J call TRBJ1-1, with 7 bases matching TRBD1. The junction had 5 bases not matched to a gene; V was cut back by 4 bases and J by 9 bases. The CDR3 is 12 amino acids. Germline-derived CDR1 and CDR2 are LGHNT and FRNRAP. The CDR3 protein is CASGSGDRQAFF. The CDR3 DNA reads TGTGCTAGTGGTTCGGGGGACAGACAAGCTTTCTTT.

The chain links TRBV13 to TRBJ2-7; D is tentatively TRBD1 or TRBD2 (5 bases each). The CDR3 has 14 amino acids. V lost 5 bases and J 3 bases, leaving 14 bases between the germline ends. Germline lookup yields CDR1 PRHDT and CDR2 FYEKMQ (reference sequence). CDR3 amino acids: CASSPGTRSYEQYF. The CDR3 DNA reads as TGTGCCAGCAGCCCCGGGACCAGAAGCTACGAGCAGTACTTC.

The V and J genes are TRBV2 and TRBJ2-1, with D possibly matching TRBD1 (6 bases). Germline lookup yields CDR1 SNHLY and CDR2 FYNNEI. The CDR3 consists of 13 residues. The ends were cut back, 5 bases at V and 8 bases at J, with 13 bases in the middle. CDR3 coding DNA: TGTGCCAGCAGTAACAGGGAAGGTCATGAGCAGTTCTTC. It encodes CASSNREGHEQFF.

The V call is TRBV2, the J call TRBJ1-2; D gene unclear. CDR1 SNHLY and CDR2 FYNNEI come from the germline V gene. Trimming cost V 2 bases and J 6 bases, with 22 bases left between them. The CDR3 extends over 17 amino acids. CDR3 bases: TGTGCCAGCAGTGAAACGTTTCAGGACCCGGGCGAGAATGGCTACACCTTC. This encodes CASSETFQDPGENGYTF.

This clone was seen a single time. The chain joins TRBV27 to TRBJ2-5; 9 nucleotides agree with TRBD2. This CDR3 is 16 amino acids long. Germline V CDR1 and CDR2: MNHEY, SMNVEV (reference sequence). V shed 6 bases, J shed 4 bases, and the junction held 12 bases outside the gene matches. This chain's CDR3 is CASRKTRGGLAETQYF. In DNA form, the CDR3 reads TGTGCCAGCAGAAAAACCCGGGGGGGACTAGCAGAGACCCAGTACTTC.

The chain has TRBV3-1 (or the pseudogene TRBV3-2) and TRBJ2-7; 8 nucleotides align to TRBD2. V lost 4 bases and J lost 2; bases outside the gene matches: 1. Germline assignment: CDR1 LGHDT and CDR2 YNNKEL (reference sequence). The CDR3 length is 13 residues. The CDR3 DNA follows: TGTGCCAGCAGCCTAGCGGGGACCTACGAGCAGTACTTC. This codes for CASSLAGTYEQYF.

The V and J genes are TRBV4-1 and TRBJ1-1, with TRBD1 matching 7 bases. Germline V gives CDR1 MGHRA, CDR2 YSYEKL. CDR3 length: 16 amino acids. The V gene end was trimmed by 2 bases and the J gene end by 0 bases; junction bases not matched to a gene: 6. For the CDR3, the DNA is TGCGCCAGCAGCCAACCCTCGGGACAGATGAACACTGAAGCTTTCTTT. It translates to CASSQPSGQMNTEAFF.

CDR3 nucleotide sequence: TGCGCCAGCAGCCCAGCACTAGCGGGAGGCCAGTACAATGAGCAGTTCTTC. This gives the protein CASSPALAGGQYNEQFF. The genes are TRBV5-1 and TRBJ2-1; 12 positions agree with TRBD2. Trimming at V came to 4 bases and at J to 4 bases, leaving 9 bases not matched to a gene. Germline V gene data show CDR1 as SGHRS and CDR2 as YFSETQ. The CDR3 is 17 residues long.

This clone was observed a few times. The CDR3 DNA reads TGTGCCAGCAGTTCAGGGACTGACGAGCAGTACTTC. It encodes CASSSGTDEQYF. The genes are TRBV6-5 and TRBJ2-7, with a possible D match to TRBD2 (6 bases). V lost 4 bases to trimming and J lost 5 bases, with 9 bases between them. CDR1 and CDR2 from the germline V gene are MNHEY and SVGAGI. The CDR3 is made up of 12 amino acids.

The V and J genes are TRBV2 and TRBJ1-2, with 7 nucleotides matching TRBD1. The CDR3 is 14 residues long. V was pared by 8 bases and J by 0 bases, with 6 bases of the junction left unmatched. Germline lookup yields CDR1 SNHLY and CDR2 FYNNEI. CDR3 in amino acids: CASDRDRANYGYTF. As DNA, the CDR3 is TGTGCCAGCGACCGGGACAGAGCTAACTATGGCTACACCTTC.

The chain recombines TRBV7-2 with TRBJ2-5, with D hard to call. This CDR3 comprises 14 residues. Germline-derived CDR1 and CDR2 are SGHTA and FQGNSA. Trimming pared 1 base from V and 1 base from J, leaving 7 bases between. The CDR3 reads CASSLVWGQETQYF. In DNA, the CDR3 is TGTGCCAGCAGCTTAGTTTGGGGCCAAGAGACCCAGTACTTC. The full variable domain, with the rest looked up from reference TRBV7-2 and TRBJ2-5, is GAGVSQSPSNKVTEKGKDVELRCDPISGHTALYWYRQSLGQGLEFLIYFQGNSAPDKSGLPSDRFSAERTGGSVSTLTIQRTQQEDSAVYLCASSLVWGQETQYFGPGTRLLVL.

The rearrangement links TRBV5-4 to TRBJ2-7, with D perhaps matching TRBD1 or TRBD2 (5 bases each). The CDR3 runs to 14 residues. Between the trimmed V and J ends, which lost 4 bases and 2 bases, there was a span of 13 bases. Germline loops: CDR1 SGHNT, CDR2 YYREEE (reference sequence). This CDR3 is CASSSTGTTYEQYF. The CDR3 DNA follows: TGTGCCAGCAGCAGCACCGGGACGACCTACGAGCAGTACTTC.

The chain carries TRBV19 and TRBJ1-1; 9 bases map to TRBD1. V was clipped by 4 bases and J by 4 bases; unmatched bases: 7. The CDR3 is 15 residues long. Germline-derived CDR1 and CDR2 are LNHDA and SQIVND (reference sequence). DNA of the CDR3: TGTGCCAGTAGTAAGACAGGGGGTTTCGGCACTGAAGCTTTCTTT. Its protein product is CASSKTGGFGTEAFF.

The chain couples TRBV11-3 to TRBJ2-1; 8 positions match TRBD2. Looked up from germline, CDR1 is SGHNT and CDR2 is YENEEA. The CDR3 is made up of 17 amino acids. Losses at the gene ends were 1 base for V and 6 bases for J; bases not matched to a gene: 11. The CDR3 DNA reads as TGTGCCAGCAGCTTAGGGTTTAGTGGCGGGAGGTTCAATGAGCAGTTCTTC. This encodes CASSLGFSGGRFNEQFF.

The chain joins TRBV6-5 to TRBJ2-1, with a weak D call TRBD1 (7 bases). This CDR3 comprises 15 residues. CDR1 and CDR2 from the germline V gene are MNHEY and SVGAGI. The V end lost 7 bases, the J end lost 4 bases, and 17 bases lay between the germline ends. The CDR3 coding sequence is TGTGCCAGCAACCCCTCATCAGGGGGGTACAATGAGCAGTTCTTC. It codes for CASNPSSGGYNEQFF.

The V and J genes are TRBV6-5 and TRBJ1-5; a weak D match, TRBD1 (6 bases). The germline V and J ends were trimmed by 5 bases and 6 bases, with 14 bases remaining between them. Germline CDR1 and CDR2: MNHEY and SVGAGI. The CDR3 has 14 residues. CDR3 sequence: CASSRTGYGQPQHF. The CDR3 DNA follows: TGTGCCAGCAGTCGAACAGGGTACGGTCAGCCCCAGCATTTT.

The V call is TRBV7-2, the J call TRBJ2-2; weak D call: TRBD2 (7 bases). This CDR3 spans 18 amino acids. The germline V gene encodes CDR1 SGHTA and CDR2 FQGNSA. Trimming removed 5 bases at V and 4 bases at J, with 23 bases between. The CDR3 protein is CASSPRGDYPSGTGELFF. The CDR3 coding sequence is TGTGCCAGCAGCCCAAGGGGGGACTATCCTTCGGGCACCGGGGAGCTGTTTTTT.

On this clone itself: One junction end disagrees with the germline gene, perhaps due to a read error. The chain joins TRBV4-1 to TRBJ2-2, with 8 bases fitting TRBD1. This CDR3 has 16 residues. CDR1 MGHRA and CDR2 YSYEKL come from the germline V gene. CDR3 protein: CASNQAGTGNTGELFF. The CDR3 DNA reads as TGCGCCAGCAACCAAGCCGGGACAGGAAACACCGGGGAGCTGTTTTTT.

The chain combines TRBV5-1 with TRBJ1-1; no clear D. Trimming took off 5 bases at V and 1 base at J, with 9 bases between the two ends. Germline CDR1 is SGHRS and CDR2 is YFSETQ. The CDR3 is 13 amino acids. The CDR3 region has the DNA TGCGCCAGCAGTCGGGAGGGGAACACTGAAGCTTTCTTT. Protein: CASSREGNTEAFF. Based on the CDR3 plus reference TRBV5-1 and TRBJ1-1, the full variable domain is KAGVTQTPRYLIKTRGQQVTLSCSPISGHRSVSWYQQTPGQGLQFLFEYFSETQRNKGNFPGRFSGRQFSNSRSEMNVSTLELGDSALYLCASSREGNTEAFFGQGTRLTVV.

Points on this clone: The same CDR3 arises from other DNA sequences in this sample as well. The rearrangement links TRBV6-6 to TRBJ2-1; TRBD1 aligns across 8 bases. There are 15 residues in the CDR3. V lost 4 bases to trimming and J lost 5 bases; unmatched junction nucleotides: 7. Germline V gene data show CDR1 as MNHNY and CDR2 as SVGAGI (reference sequence). The CDR3 DNA reads TGTGCCAGCAGTTCGAGACAGGGGAGGAACAATGAGCAGTTCTTC. This encodes CASSSRQGRNNEQFF.

The chain couples TRBV19 to TRBJ2-2; tentatively, D is TRBD1 or TRBD2 (6 bases each). CDR3 size: 15 residues. Between the trimmed V and J ends, which lost 5 bases and 4 bases, there was a span of 14 bases. Germline V gene sequence: CDR1 LNHDA, CDR2 SQIVND (reference sequence). CDR3: CASSSLGGGTGELFF. For the CDR3, the DNA is TGTGCCAGTAGTTCCCTGGGGGGCGGCACCGGGGAGCTGTTTTTT.

The chain carries TRBV7-2 and TRBJ2-1; 7 bases match TRBD2. Trimming at V came to 1 base and at J to 2 bases, leaving 2 bases not matched to a gene. The germline CDR1 and CDR2 sequences are SGHTA and FQGNSA. The CDR3 consists of 15 residues. The CDR3 here is CASSLVGGAYNEQFF. DNA of the CDR3: TGTGCCAGCAGCTTAGTTGGGGGGGCCTACAATGAGCAGTTCTTC.

The chain uses TRBV6-5 and TRBJ2-2; TRBD2 matches at 11 bases. Trimming took 6 bases from V and 2 from J; bases not matched to a gene: 2. The CDR3 is made up of 15 amino acids. CDR1 and CDR2 (germline): MNHEY, SVGAGI. The CDR3 sequence is CASRGLAENTGELFF. CDR3 nucleotides: TGTGCCAGCAGGGGACTAGCGGAAAACACCGGGGAGCTGTTTTTT.

This sequence joins TRBV28 and TRBJ2-1; D unclear. The germline V and J ends were trimmed by 3 bases and 3 bases, with 9 bases remaining between them. Germline V gene sequence: CDR1 MDHEN, CDR2 SYDVKM. This CDR3 spans 14 amino acids. CDR3 loop: CASSFPRNYNEQFF. For the CDR3, the DNA is TGTGCCAGCAGTTTCCCTAGAAACTACAATGAGCAGTTCTTC. Drawing the rest from reference TRBV28 and TRBJ2-1, the complete variable domain is DVKVTQSSRYLVKRTGEKVFLECVQDMDHENMFWYRQDPGLGLRLIYFSYDVKMKEKGDIPEGYSVSREKKERFSLILESASTNQTSMYLCASSFPRNYNEQFFGPGTRLTVL.

The genes are TRBV18 and TRBJ2-3; 7 positions match TRBD1. Losses at the gene ends were 5 bases for V and 0 bases for J; bases not matched to a gene: 11. Germline CDR1 KGHSH, CDR2 LQKENI. The CDR3 extends over 17 amino acids. This chain's CDR3 is CASSELSGTASTDTQYF. CDR3 nucleotide sequence: TGTGCCAGCTCAGAACTATCCGGGACAGCTAGCACAGATACGCAGTATTTT.

The V call is TRBV9, the J call TRBJ1-2, with a weak D call TRBD1 (5 bases). CDR1 SGDLS and CDR2 YYNGEE come from the germline V gene. V shed 3 bases and J shed 4 bases, with 10 bases lying between them. The CDR3 loop spans 13 amino acids. In DNA, the CDR3 is TGTGCCAGCAGCGCCGGAGGGACCTATGGCTACACCTTC. Translating gives CASSAGGTYGYTF.

The V gene is TRBV20-1, the J gene TRBJ2-3; unclear D gene. V lost 3 bases and J lost 3, with 10 bases in between. Germline V CDR1 and CDR2: DFQATT, SNEGSKA (reference sequence). This CDR3 comprises 13 residues. The CDR3 DNA reads as TGCAGTGCTAGTGCGACCCGGACAGATACGCAGTATTTT. This gives the protein CSASATRTDTQYF.

This clone was observed once. Other DNA sequences from this sample encode an identical CDR3 as well. The CDR3 DNA reads TGTGCCAGCAGCCTAGATACTGAAGCTTTCTTT. It encodes CASSLDTEAFF. This rearrangement joins TRBV5-4 to TRBJ1-1; D remains ambiguous. CDR1 is SGHNT and CDR2 is YYREEE in the germline V gene (reference sequence). This CDR3 is 11 amino acids long. Trimming removed 4 bases from V and 5 bases from J, with 6 bases in between.

This clone has only a few counts. V usage is TRBV7-3 and J usage is TRBJ2-1; TRBD2 agrees at 9 bases. Germline assignment: CDR1 SGHTA and CDR2 FQGTGA. Trimming at V came to 1 base and at J to 7 bases, leaving 2 bases not matched to a gene. This CDR3 region has 14 residues. The CDR3 sequence: CASSLSSGRNEQFF. CDR3 sequence (DNA): TGTGCCAGCAGCTTAAGTAGCGGGAGAAATGAGCAGTTCTTC.